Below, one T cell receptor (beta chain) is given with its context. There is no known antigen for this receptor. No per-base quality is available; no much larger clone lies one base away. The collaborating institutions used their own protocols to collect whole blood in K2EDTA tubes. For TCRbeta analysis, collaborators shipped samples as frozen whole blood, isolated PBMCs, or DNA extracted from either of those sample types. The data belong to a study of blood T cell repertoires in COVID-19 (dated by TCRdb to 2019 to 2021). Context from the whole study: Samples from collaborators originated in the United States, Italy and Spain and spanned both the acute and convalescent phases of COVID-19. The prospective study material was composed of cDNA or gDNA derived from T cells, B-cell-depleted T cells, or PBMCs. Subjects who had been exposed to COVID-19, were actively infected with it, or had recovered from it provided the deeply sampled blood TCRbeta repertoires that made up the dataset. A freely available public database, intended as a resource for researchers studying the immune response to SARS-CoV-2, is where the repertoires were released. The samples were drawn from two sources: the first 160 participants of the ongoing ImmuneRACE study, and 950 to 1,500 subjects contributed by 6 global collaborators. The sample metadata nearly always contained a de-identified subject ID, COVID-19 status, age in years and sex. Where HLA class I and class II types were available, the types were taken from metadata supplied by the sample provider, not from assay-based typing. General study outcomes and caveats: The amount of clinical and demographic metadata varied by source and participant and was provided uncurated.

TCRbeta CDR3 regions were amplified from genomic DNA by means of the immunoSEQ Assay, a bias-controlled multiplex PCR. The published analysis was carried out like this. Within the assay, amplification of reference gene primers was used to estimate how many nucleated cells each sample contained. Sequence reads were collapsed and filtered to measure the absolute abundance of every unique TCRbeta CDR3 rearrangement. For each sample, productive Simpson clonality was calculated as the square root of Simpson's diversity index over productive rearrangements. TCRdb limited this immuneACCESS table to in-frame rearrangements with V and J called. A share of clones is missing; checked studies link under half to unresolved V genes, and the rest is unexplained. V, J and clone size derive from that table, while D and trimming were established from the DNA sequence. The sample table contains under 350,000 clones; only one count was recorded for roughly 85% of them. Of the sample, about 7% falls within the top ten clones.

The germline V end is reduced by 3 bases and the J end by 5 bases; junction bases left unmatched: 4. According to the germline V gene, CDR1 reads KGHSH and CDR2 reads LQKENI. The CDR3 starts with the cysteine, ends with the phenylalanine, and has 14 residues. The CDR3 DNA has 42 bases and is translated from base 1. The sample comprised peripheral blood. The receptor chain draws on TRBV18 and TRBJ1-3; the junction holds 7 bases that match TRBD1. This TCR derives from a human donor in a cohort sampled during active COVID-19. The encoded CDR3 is CASSPPGQRNTIYF. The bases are TGTGCCAGCTCACCCCCGGGACAGCGAAACACCATATATTTT. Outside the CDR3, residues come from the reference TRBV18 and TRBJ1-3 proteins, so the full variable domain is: NAGVMQNPRHLVRRRGQEARLRCSPMKGHSHVYWYRQLPEEGLKFMVYLQKENIIDESGMPKERFSAEFPKEGPSILRIQQVVRGDSAAYFCASSPPGQRNTIYFGEGSWLTVV.